These 27 T cell receptor beta chains were sequenced from one sample in a study of blood T cell repertoires in COVID-19. Method: immunoSEQ multiplex PCR; TCRdb's copy keeps in-frame clones and lacks some. In the table there are 150,000 or so clones, roughly 82% of which are singletons. Sequenced: peripheral blood. These receptor sequences come from a human donor with acute or convalescent COVID-19. The donor label of this sample is uncertain.

The chain recombines TRBV20-1 with TRBJ1-5; weak D call: TRBD1 (5 bases). In germline, CDR1 is DFQATT, CDR2 SNEGSKA (reference sequence). Trimming removed 3 bases at V and 2 bases at J, with 14 bases between. The CDR3 loop spans 15 amino acids. The CDR3 DNA reads TGCAGTGCTAGTGTACGGCAGGGCGGCAATCAGCCCCAGCATTTT. Protein sequence: CSASVRQGGNQPQHF.

The chain has TRBV9 and TRBJ2-5; D is unresolved. Germline V gives CDR1 SGDLS, CDR2 YYNGEE. This CDR3 has 13 amino acids. Trimming stripped 2 bases from V and 2 bases from J, with 7 bases between. In DNA, the CDR3 is TGTGCCAGCAGCGTTTCAGTTCAAGAGACCCAGTACTTC. This codes for CASSVSVQETQYF.

This clone appeared once. This chain links TRBV4-1 with TRBJ2-3; D gene ambiguous. The CDR3 is 14 amino acids. V gave up 0 bases and J gave up 2 bases, with 6 bases separating them. Germline CDR1 is MGHRA and CDR2 is YSYEKL. DNA of the CDR3: TGCGCCAGCAGCCAAGATGGCCACACAGATACGCAGTATTTT. Translation: CASSQDGHTDTQYF.

V is TRBV3-1 (or the pseudogene TRBV3-2) and J is TRBJ1-6; TRBD1 matches at 7 bases. The V and J ends lost 3 bases and 7 bases, in that order; junction bases with no gene match: 3. Per the germline V gene, CDR1 is LGHDT and CDR2 is YNNKEL (reference sequence). The CDR3 is made up of 14 amino acids. CDR3 residues: CASSQGQPNSPLHF. The CDR3, as DNA: TGTGCCAGCAGCCAGGGACAGCCGAATTCACCCCTCCACTTT.

The chain employs TRBV6-6 and TRBJ1-5; D might be TRBD1 (6 bases). Per the germline V gene, CDR1 is MNHNY and CDR2 is SVGAGI (reference sequence). Trimming pared 2 bases from V and 5 bases from J, leaving 13 bases between. The CDR3 loop spans 15 amino acids. The CDR3 region is CASSYPGGGDQPQHF. CDR3 in DNA: TGTGCCAGCAGTTACCCCGGGGGGGGCGATCAGCCCCAGCATTTT.

The chain uses TRBV30 and TRBJ2-3; 8 bases map to TRBD2. Germline trimming cut 0 bases from V and 3 bases from J; bases unmatched to any gene: 5. Per germline, CDR1 GTSNPN and CDR2 SVGIG (reference sequence). CDR3 length: 15 amino acids. CDR3 sequence reads: CAWSVRASGTDTQYF. The CDR3 DNA reads as TGTGCCTGGAGTGTACGAGCTAGCGGGACAGATACGCAGTATTTT.

The J gene is TRBJ2-5, the V gene TRBV7-9; perhaps TRBD2 as D (5 bases). This CDR3 contains 12 residues. Germline V CDR1 and CDR2: SEHNR, FQNEAQ (reference sequence). Trimming stripped 5 bases from V and 5 bases from J, with 9 bases between. In DNA form, the CDR3 reads TGTGCCAGCAGCCGGGGAAGGGAGACCCAGTACTTC. It codes for CASSRGRETQYF.

The chain employs TRBV5-1 and TRBJ1-5, with D possibly TRBD1 on 6 matching bases. Looked up from germline, CDR1 is SGHRS and CDR2 is YFSETQ. The CDR3 consists of 15 residues. V was clipped by 0 bases and J by 11 bases, with 18 bases between them. For the CDR3, the DNA is TGCGCCAGCAGCTTGGAGGGAACAGGGCGGGAGGCCCAGCATTTT. Translating it yields CASSLEGTGREAQHF.

The chain uses TRBV30 and TRBJ1-2; 8 nucleotides line up with TRBD1. This CDR3 spans 12 amino acids. V gave up 7 bases and J gave up 4 bases; unmatched junction bases: 5. Germline V gene data show CDR1 as GTSNPN and CDR2 as SVGIG (reference sequence). The CDR3 sequence is CAFRTGSYGYTF. CDR3 in DNA: TGTGCCTTTCGGACAGGGTCCTATGGCTACACCTTC.

This clone occurred a few times. The chain has TRBV6-6 and TRBJ2-7; tentatively, D is TRBD1 (6 bases). The germline V gene encodes CDR1 MNHNY and CDR2 SVGAGI (reference sequence). CDR3 size: 15 residues. The V gene lost 0 bases and the J gene lost 5 bases, with 14 bases spanning the gap. CDR3: CASSYSQGFLDEQYF. The CDR3 DNA sequence: TGTGCCAGCAGTTACTCGCAGGGGTTCTTGGACGAGCAGTACTTC.

The V gene is TRBV7-2, the J gene TRBJ2-1, with TRBD2 matching 10 bases. V gave up 1 base and J gave up 5 bases; unmatched junction bases: 11. This CDR3 has 18 residues. Germline V gene lookup returns CDR1 SGHTA and CDR2 FQGNSA. The CDR3 nucleotides read TGTGCCAGCAGCTTAGTGGCGAGCGGGGGGGCCCTCCACAATGAGCAGTTCTTC. Translated: CASSLVASGGALHNEQFF.

The chain is built from TRBV3-1 (or the pseudogene TRBV3-2) and TRBJ2-2, with D possibly matching TRBD1 (5 bases). Trimming removed 1 base at V and 8 bases at J, with 8 bases between. Germline V CDR1 and CDR2: LGHDT, YNNKEL (reference sequence). This CDR3 comprises 13 residues. This CDR3 reads CASSQVGVGELFF. The CDR3 nucleotides read TGTGCCAGCAGCCAAGTAGGGGTTGGGGAGCTGTTTTTT.

This chain connects TRBV21-1 to TRBJ2-2; the table's D call, TRBD1, has no DNA check behind it. TRBV21-1 is shown as a pseudogene. The CDR3 is 18 amino acids. This CDR3 is CASSKGPRTGGNTGELFF. DNA for the CDR3: TGTGCCAGCAGCAAGGGGCCAAGGACAGGGGGGAACACCGGGGAGCTGTTTTTT.

J is TRBJ1-5 and V is TRBV5-5; D gene uncertain. The CDR3 length is 15 residues. Looked up from germline, CDR1 is SGHKS and CDR2 is YYEKEE (reference sequence). With 4 bases removed from V and 1 base from J, the gap between germline ends came to 12 bases. The CDR3 coding sequence is TGTGCCAGCAGCCGAGTTACAGTGAGCAATCAGCCCCAGCATTTT. Translating it yields CASSRVTVSNQPQHF.

On this clone: Other DNA variants within this sample encode the same CDR3. V is TRBV2 and J is TRBJ1-5; D is possibly TRBD1 (5 bases). The V gene's germline CDR1 is SNHLY and CDR2 FYNNEI. V lost 6 bases, J lost 3 bases, and 15 bases lay in between. The CDR3 consists of 15 residues. For the CDR3, the DNA is TGTGCCAGCAGCGAGCTCGGGGGATCCAATCAGCCCCAGCATTTT. It translates to CASSELGGSNQPQHF. Full variable domain (rest looked up from reference TRBV2 and TRBJ1-5): EPEVTQTPSHQVTQMGQEVILRCVPISNHLYFYWYRQILGQKVEFLVSFYNNEISEKSEIFDDQFSVERPDGSNFTLKIRSTKLEDSAMYFCASSELGGSNQPQHFGDGTRLSIL.

This clone was detected only once. The genes are TRBV18 and TRBJ2-1; 10 bases fit TRBD1. The CDR3 runs 16 residues. The germline V gene has CDR1 KGHSH and CDR2 LQKENI. Trimming took 2 bases from V and 4 from J; bases not matched to a gene: 5. CDR3 sequence reads: CASSPYRDRGYNEQFF. Here the CDR3 DNA reads TGTGCCAGCTCACCATACCGGGACAGGGGATACAATGAGCAGTTCTTC.

CDR3 residues: CASSLAMGGNEQFF. DNA for the CDR3: TGCGCCAGCAGCTTGGCCATGGGGGGCAATGAGCAGTTCTTC. The chain employs TRBV5-1 and TRBJ2-1; D is perhaps TRBD2 (6 bases). V shed 0 bases and J shed 6 bases, with 10 bases lying between them. Germline loops: CDR1 SGHRS, CDR2 YFSETQ. This CDR3 comprises 14 residues. The variable domain in full, completed from reference TRBV5-1 and TRBJ2-1, reads KAGVTQTPRYLIKTRGQQVTLSCSPISGHRSVSWYQQTPGQGLQFLFEYFSETQRNKGNFPGRFSGRQFSNSRSEMNVSTLELGDSALYLCASSLAMGGNEQFFGPGTRLTVL.

Written as DNA, the CDR3 is TGTGCCAGCAGCCCCACGGCGGGGCAATACAATGAGCAGTTCTTC. Translation gives CASSPTAGQYNEQFF. The V and J genes are TRBV7-9 and TRBJ2-1, with a tentative D call TRBD2 (6 bases). Looked up from germline, CDR1 is SEHNR and CDR2 is FQNEAQ (reference sequence). The CDR3 runs to 15 residues. V was clipped by 5 bases and J by 4 bases, with 15 bases between them.

This clone was observed at least ten times. The gene calls are TRBV4-3 and TRBJ1-6; 8 bases map to TRBD1. J was trimmed by 3 bases and V by 1 base; bases with no gene match: 5. This CDR3 is built from 17 residues. The V gene's germline CDR1 is LGHNA and CDR2 YSLEER. CDR3 nucleotide sequence: TGCGCCAGCAGCCAAGCAGACAGGGGAGGCTATAATTCACCCCTCCACTTT. This translates into CASSQADRGGYNSPLHF.

The genes are TRBV7-2 and TRBJ2-5, with D tentatively TRBD2 (6 bases). The V gene's germline CDR1 is SGHTA and CDR2 FQGNSA. The CDR3 is 15 residues long. V lost 2 bases and J lost 0, with 10 bases in between. The CDR3 sequence: CASSLLGGNQETQYF. DNA for the CDR3: TGTGCCAGCAGCTTACTCGGGGGAAACCAAGAGACCCAGTACTTC.

The gene calls are TRBV6-1 and TRBJ2-7, with D perhaps matching TRBD2 (5 bases). V was clipped by 1 base and J by 2 bases, with 9 bases between them. CDR3 length: 14 residues. The V gene's germline CDR1 is MNHNS and CDR2 SASEGT. The chain's CDR3 is CASSEGGPTYEQYF. CDR3 DNA: TGTGCCAGCAGTGAAGGAGGGCCAACCTACGAGCAGTACTTC.

The gene calls are TRBV12-2 and TRBJ1-5; the DNA was not used to check the table's D call, TRBD1. TRBV12-2 is a recognized pseudogene. CDR3 length equals 17 residues. DNA of the CDR3: TGTGCAAGTCGCTTAGTCTATAACAGGAAGCGCAATCAGCCCCAGCATTTT. This encodes CASRLVYNRKRNQPQHF.

The chain employs TRBV6-2 or TRBV6-3 and TRBJ1-2; D is ambiguous. Trimming removed 6 bases from V and 0 bases from J, with 8 bases in between. The V gene's germline CDR1 is MNHEY and CDR2 SVGEGT. CDR3 length equals 13 residues. The CDR3: CASSLGANYGYTF. The CDR3 region has the DNA TGTGCCAGCAGCCTAGGAGCTAACTATGGCTACACCTTC.

The chain recombines TRBV29-1 with TRBJ2-5; 8 nucleotides align to TRBD1. The CDR3 is made up of 14 amino acids. V gave up 0 bases and J gave up 4 bases; unmatched junction bases: 4. The V gene's germline CDR1 is SQVTM and CDR2 ANQGSEA. The CDR3 spells CSVEETGGSETQYF. The DNA of the CDR3 is TGCAGCGTTGAAGAAACAGGGGGTTCAGAGACCCAGTACTTC.

In its sample, this clone was seen a few times. The rearrangement joins TRBV16 to TRBJ1-2; 9 bases map to TRBD1. The CDR3 runs to 15 residues. V lost 0 bases, J lost 7 bases, and 6 bases stayed unmatched. Germline CDR1 is KGHSY and CDR2 is FQNENV. The CDR3 DNA reads TGTGCCAGCAGCCAATCCCGGACAGGGGCGAGTGGCTACACCTTC. Translating it yields CASSQSRTGASGYTF.

The chain combines TRBV30 with TRBJ1-2; TRBD1 might be the D (5 bases). Germline V gene sequence: CDR1 GTSNPN, CDR2 SVGIG (reference sequence). CDR3 length: 14 residues. V lost 0 bases, J lost 2 bases, and 10 bases lay in between. The CDR3 sequence: CAWSVKTANYGYTF. DNA for the CDR3: TGTGCCTGGAGTGTAAAGACAGCCAACTATGGCTACACCTTC.

The chain carries TRBV5-1 and TRBJ2-5; D gene uncertain. Per germline, CDR1 SGHRS and CDR2 YFSETQ. This CDR3 region has 12 residues. With 6 bases removed from V and 2 bases from J, the gap between germline ends came to 8 bases. The CDR3 region is CASKIEQETQYF. The CDR3 nucleotides read TGCGCCAGCAAAATAGAGCAAGAGACCCAGTACTTC.